This entry lists 18 T cell receptor beta chains sequenced from one sample in a study of T cell responses to AZD1222 COVID-19 vaccine. The table came from immunoSEQ multiplex PCR; TCRdb's copy has only in-frame clones and leaves some out. The data contain 45,000 to 55,000 clones, roughly four fifths of them singletons. The sequencing used peripheral blood, collected on day 0 of AZD1222 vaccination. The receptors here all came from an adult in good health.

This clone was detected a few times. The rearrangement links TRBV10-2 to TRBJ2-7; the D is unclear. The length of the CDR3 is 15 residues. Germline CDR1 and CDR2: WSHSY and SAAADI. With 0 bases removed from V and 1 base from J, the gap between germline ends came to 10 bases. DNA for the CDR3: TGCGCCAGCAGTGAGTCTTGGGCAAAGTCCTACGAGCAGTACTTC. This translates into CASSESWAKSYEQYF.

In this sample, this clone turned up once. The rearrangement uses TRBV6-1 and TRBJ2-3; TRBD1 aligns across 12 bases. J gave up 7 bases and V 3 bases, and 5 bases lay outside the gene matches. This CDR3 region has 15 residues. Germline CDR1 is MNHNS and CDR2 is SASEGT. The CDR3 protein is CASSEGQGAVNTQYF. Here the CDR3 DNA reads TGTGCCAGCAGTGAGGGACAGGGGGCGGTAAATACGCAGTATTTT.

The chain links TRBV7-9 to TRBJ2-5, with TRBD2 as a possible D gene (5 bases). The CDR3 covers 15 residues. V was clipped by 4 bases and J by 4 bases, with 16 bases between them. Germline loops: CDR1 SEHNR, CDR2 FQNEAQ (reference sequence). This CDR3 is CASSSGVTTGETQYF. CDR3 nucleotide sequence: TGTGCCAGCAGCTCCGGGGTTACGACCGGAGAGACCCAGTACTTC.

The chain employs TRBV21-1 and TRBJ1-2. TRBV21-1 is labeled a pseudogene. The CDR3 is 13 amino acids. CDR3 region: CASSKRADYGYTF. CDR3 DNA: TGTGCCAGCAGCAAACGGGCGGACTATGGCTACACCTTC.

The chain joins TRBV29-1 to TRBJ1-5; 8 bases fit TRBD1. The CDR3 has 13 amino acids. Trimming cost V 7 bases and J 2 bases; bases outside gene matches: 4. CDR1 is SQVTM, CDR2 ANQGSEA, per germline. The chain's CDR3 is CSALTGGNQPQHF. CDR3 DNA sequence: TGCAGCGCCCTGACAGGGGGCAATCAGCCCCAGCATTTT. Filled out from reference TRBV29-1 and TRBJ1-5, the complete variable domain reads SAVISQKPSRDICQRGTSLTIQCQVDSQVTMMFWYRQQPGQSLTLIATANQGSEATYESGFVIDKFPISRPNLTFSTLTVSNMSPEDSSIYLCSALTGGNQPQHFGDGTRLSIL.

The chain combines TRBV5-1 with TRBJ1-2; 9 nucleotides agree with TRBD1. Germline CDR1 and CDR2: SGHRS and YFSETQ. This CDR3 comprises 13 residues. Trimming cost V 5 bases and J 5 bases; bases outside gene matches: 4. CDR3 coding DNA: TGCGCCAGCAGGGCCGGGACAGGGTATGGCTACACCTTC. Translating gives CASRAGTGYGYTF.

CDR3 sequence reads: CASSIPGHGTDTQYF. The CDR3 DNA follows: TGTGCCAGTAGTATACCGGGACACGGCACAGATACGCAGTATTTT. The V and J genes are TRBV19 and TRBJ2-3, with D perhaps TRBD1 (6 bases). With 2 bases removed from V and 1 base from J, the gap between germline ends came to 10 bases. Germline V CDR1 and CDR2: LNHDA, SQIVND (reference sequence). This CDR3 region has 15 residues.

The chain recombines TRBV2 with TRBJ2-7; D is unclear. The germline V gene has CDR1 SNHLY and CDR2 FYNNEI. V lost 4 bases and J 3 bases, leaving 10 bases between the germline ends. The CDR3 covers 13 residues. For the CDR3, the DNA is TGTGCCAGCAGTGGTAGGGTTTTCTACGAGCAGTACTTC. This gives the protein CASSGRVFYEQYF.

This chain connects TRBV6-2 or TRBV6-3 to TRBJ2-2, with 9 positions matching TRBD2. J gave up 4 bases and V 4 bases, and 13 bases lay outside the gene matches. Germline CDR1 reads MNHEY; CDR2 reads SVGEGT. The CDR3 length is 18 residues. In nucleotides, the CDR3 is TGTGCCAGCAGTTCCGTAGCGGGGGCCGACTCGAGCACCGGGGAGCTGTTTTTT. Protein sequence: CASSSVAGADSSTGELFF.

This rearrangement joins TRBV7-2 to TRBJ2-1, with D maybe TRBD2 (7 bases). Germline loops: CDR1 SGHTA, CDR2 FQGNSA. This CDR3 has 13 residues. V dropped 6 bases and J dropped 9 bases, with 15 bases sitting between them. This CDR3 is CASRIGGVSEQFF. The DNA for the CDR3 is TGTGCCAGCAGGATAGGGGGGGTCAGTGAGCAGTTCTTC.

The chain joins TRBV4-3 to TRBJ1-4; unclear D gene. The length of the CDR3 is 16 residues. V was cut by 0 bases and J by 7 bases, with 15 bases left in between. The germline gives CDR1 LGHNA, CDR2 YSLEER. The DNA of the CDR3 is TGCGCCAGCAGCCAAGAGCATGAGGCTTGGGGTGAAAAACTGTTTTTT. It is translated as CASSQEHEAWGEKLFF.

V gene TRBV29-1 combines with J gene TRBJ1-2, with D perhaps TRBD1 (6 bases). The CDR3 runs to 14 residues. Germline loops: CDR1 SQVTM, CDR2 ANQGSEA. V was clipped by 0 bases and J by 8 bases, with 16 bases between them. The CDR3 reads CSVEESRGNSGYTF. CDR3 nucleotide sequence: TGCAGCGTTGAAGAAAGCAGGGGTAATAGCGGCTACACCTTC.

The V call is TRBV28, the J call TRBJ2-7, with 7 positions matching TRBD1. The CDR3 is 13 amino acids. Germline assignment: CDR1 MDHEN and CDR2 SYDVKM. J lost 4 bases, V lost 5 bases, and 5 bases had no gene match. The CDR3 DNA follows: TGTGCCAGCAGTATGACAGGGAATTACGAGCAGTACTTC. Amino acid sequence: CASSMTGNYEQYF. The variable domain in full, with the rest retrieved from reference TRBV28 and TRBJ2-7, is DVKVTQSSRYLVKRTGEKVFLECVQDMDHENMFWYRQDPGLGLRLIYFSYDVKMKEKGDIPEGYSVSREKKERFSLILESASTNQTSMYLCASSMTGNYEQYFGPGTRLTVT.

The chain uses TRBV24-1 and TRBJ2-1; maybe TRBD2 (6 bases). The CDR3 has 15 residues. Looked up from germline, CDR1 is KGHDR and CDR2 is SFDVKD. The V gene lost 2 bases and the J gene lost 7 bases, with 14 bases spanning the gap. The CDR3 protein is CATSDSGLARNEQFF. The CDR3 region has the DNA TGTGCCACCAGTGATTCCGGCCTAGCGAGGAATGAGCAGTTCTTC.

The chain has TRBV11-3 and TRBJ2-1, with 10 bases that match TRBD2. In germline, CDR1 is SGHNT, CDR2 YENEEA. This CDR3 is 13 amino acids long. J lost 9 bases, V lost 5 bases, and 4 bases had no gene match. CDR3 region: CASSLSGGSEQFF. In nucleotides, the CDR3 is TGTGCCAGCAGCCTTAGCGGGGGGAGTGAGCAGTTCTTC. Complete variable domain (other parts from reference TRBV11-3 and TRBJ2-1): EAGVVQSPRYKIIEKKQPVAFWCNPISGHNTLYWYLQNLGQGPELLIRYENEEAVDDSQLPKDRFSAERLKGVDSTLKIQPAELGDSAVYLCASSLSGGSEQFFGPGTRLTVL.

The chain links TRBV19 to TRBJ2-2, with D hard to call. Trimming removed 6 bases from V and 1 base from J, with 9 bases in between. This CDR3 has 14 residues. The germline gives CDR1 LNHDA, CDR2 SQIVND (reference sequence). CDR3 amino acids: CASRRNENTGELFF. The CDR3 nucleotides are TGTGCCAGTAGAAGGAACGAGAACACCGGGGAGCTGTTTTTT. The full variable domain, rest sourced from reference TRBV19 and TRBJ2-2, is DGGITQSPKYLFRKEGQNVTLSCEQNLNHDAMYWYRQDPGQGLRLIYYSQIVNDFQKGDIAEGYSVSREKKESFPLTVTSAQKNPTAFYLCASRRNENTGELFFGEGSRLTVL.

The chain has TRBV5-4 and TRBJ2-3; no definite D call. Per the germline V gene, CDR1 is SGHNT and CDR2 is YYREEE (reference sequence). The CDR3 contains 15 residues. Trimming took 0 bases from V and 0 from J, leaving 8 bases between them. CDR3 sequence: CASSLEYRSTDTQYF. The CDR3 DNA is TGTGCCAGCAGCTTGGAGTATCGAAGCACAGATACGCAGTATTTT.

In this sample, this clone turned up once. The chain recombines TRBV19 with TRBJ2-2; D is unresolved. V was trimmed by 5 bases and J by 8 bases, leaving 9 bases between them. The CDR3 contains 12 residues. The germline CDR1 and CDR2 sequences are LNHDA and SQIVND (reference sequence). CDR3 nucleotides: TGTGCCAGTAGTCCCGGTTCAGGGGAGCTGTTTTTT. Translation: CASSPGSGELFF.